Shown below are 24 T cell receptor beta chains from a single sample sequenced in a study of blood T cell repertoires in COVID-19 (dated by TCRdb to the early 2020s). The protocol used for the library was the immunoSEQ multiplex PCR assay. The clones in this table, taken by TCRdb from immuneACCESS, are in-frame only. Not every clone is retained; where verified, under half of the shortfall comes from an unresolved V gene, and the cause of the rest is unknown. The sample profile shows around 180,000 clones; over 75% of them were found once. 6.5% of the sample rests with the top ten. Sequencing was done on a sample of peripheral blood. Receptor source: a man aged 65 to 79 with active or convalescent COVID-19.

The chain employs TRBV5-1 and TRBJ2-1; 7 bases match TRBD2. Trimming cost V 1 base and J 7 bases; bases outside gene matches: 8. Germline V gene data show CDR1 as SGHRS and CDR2 as YFSETQ. The CDR3 has 15 amino acids. DNA for the CDR3: TGCGCCAGCAGCTTGCCGGGAGGTTTAAGTAATGAGCAGTTCTTC. It encodes CASSLPGGLSNEQFF.

This clone was seen a single time. The chain recombines TRBV27 with TRBJ1-1; TRBD1 aligns across 8 bases. This CDR3 contains 15 residues. The junction had 5 bases not matched to a gene; V was cut back by 4 bases and J by 1 base. Per the germline V gene, CDR1 is MNHEY and CDR2 is SMNVEV (reference sequence). The CDR3 DNA reads TGTGCCAGCAGTTACAGGACAGGGAGGAACACTGAAGCTTTCTTT. Translating gives CASSYRTGRNTEAFF.

The chain combines TRBV19 with TRBJ1-6, with 7 positions matching TRBD1. Germline V CDR1 and CDR2: LNHDA, SQIVND (reference sequence). Trimming at V came to 5 bases and at J to 5 bases, leaving 12 bases not matched to a gene. This CDR3 region has 17 residues. CDR3 sequence: CASSPKGQTGNNSPLHF. CDR3 coding DNA: TGTGCCAGTAGTCCCAAGGGACAGACAGGGAATAATTCACCCCTCCACTTT. Full variable domain (missing parts from reference TRBV19 and TRBJ1-6): DGGITQSPKYLFRKEGQNVTLSCEQNLNHDAMYWYRQDPGQGLRLIYYSQIVNDFQKGDIAEGYSVSREKKESFPLTVTSAQKNPTAFYLCASSPKGQTGNNSPLHFGNGTRLTVT.

In regard to this clone: At the DNA level, this CDR3 is encoded by other sequences in the same sample as well. The V gene is TRBV6-5, the J gene TRBJ1-1, with D perhaps TRBD1 (5 bases). CDR1 is MNHEY and CDR2 is SVGAGI in the germline V gene. The CDR3 is 13 residues long. The V and J ends lost 6 bases and 1 base respectively, with 9 bases between them. DNA for the CDR3: TGTGCCAGCAGCACAGGAAAGAACACTGAAGCTTTCTTT. Protein: CASSTGKNTEAFF.

The J gene is TRBJ2-1, the V gene TRBV11-2; no firm D call. Trimming took 5 bases from V and 7 from J, leaving 6 bases between them. CDR1 is SGHAT, CDR2 FQNNGV, per germline. This CDR3 comprises 11 residues. This CDR3 is CASSPSNEQFF. The CDR3 coding sequence is TGTGCCAGCAGCCCCAGTAATGAGCAGTTCTTC.

This chain links TRBV30 with TRBJ1-5; possible D gene TRBD1, 5 bases. Germline CDR1 reads GTSNPN; CDR2 reads SVGIG (reference sequence). The CDR3 extends over 13 amino acids. V lost 1 base, J lost 2 bases, and 6 bases lay in between. The CDR3 bases are TGTGCCTGGAGTGGGGGGGGCAATCAGCCCCAGCATTTT. Its protein product is CAWSGGGNQPQHF.

Notes on this clone: This specimen includes other DNA sequences encoding the same CDR3. This chain links TRBV7-2 with TRBJ1-2, with 9 bases matching TRBD1. Germline trimming cut 5 bases from V and 5 bases from J; bases unmatched to any gene: 3. CDR3 length: 13 residues. The germline V gene has CDR1 SGHTA and CDR2 FQGNSA. This CDR3 is CASSPDRGYGYTF. The CDR3 nucleotides read TGTGCCAGCAGCCCGGACAGGGGATATGGCTACACCTTC.

The chain recombines TRBV7-2 with TRBJ1-6; TRBD1 agrees at 7 bases. The CDR3 contains 13 residues. Germline values: CDR1 SGHTA, CDR2 FQGNSA. V lost 6 bases, J lost 6 bases, and 2 bases stayed unmatched. In DNA, the CDR3 is TGTGCCAGCAGAAGGGACAGTAATTCACCCCTCCACTTT. Its protein is CASRRDSNSPLHF.

This clone was counted only a few times. The V gene is TRBV30, the J gene TRBJ2-5; D not resolved. The germline gives CDR1 GTSNPN, CDR2 SVGIG (reference sequence). Trimming shortened V by 5 bases and J by 0 bases, and 7 bases separated the two germline ends. This CDR3 region has 12 residues. The CDR3 DNA follows: TGTGCCTGGCGCGGCTACCAAGAGACCCAGTACTTC. This gives the protein CAWRGYQETQYF.

Note on this clone: The sample contains more than one DNA sequence encoding this CDR3. This rearrangement joins TRBV7-8 to TRBJ1-2; D unresolved. The V gene's germline CDR1 is SGHVS and CDR2 FQNEAQ. Trimming stripped 1 base from V and 2 bases from J, with 5 bases between. This CDR3 has 13 amino acids. CDR3 bases: TGTGCCAGCAGCTTAGGCGGAAACTATGGCTACACCTTC. Amino acid sequence: CASSLGGNYGYTF. The full variable domain, rest sourced from reference TRBV7-8 and TRBJ1-2, is GAGVSQSPRYKVAKRGQDVALRCDPISGHVSLFWYQQALGQGPEFLTYFQNEAQLDKSGLPSDRFFAERPEGSVSTLKIQRTQQEDSAVYLCASSLGGNYGYTFGSGTRLTVV.

The chain uses TRBV28 and TRBJ1-2, with TRBD1 matching 7 bases. Germline loops: CDR1 MDHEN, CDR2 SYDVKM. V lost 5 bases, J lost 2 bases, and 5 bases stayed unmatched. CDR3 length equals 14 residues. CDR3 region: CASSPPDRNYGYTF. CDR3 nucleotide sequence: TGTGCCAGCAGTCCCCCGGACAGGAACTATGGCTACACCTTC.

The chain recombines TRBV19 with TRBJ2-3, with unresolved D. Germline-derived CDR1 and CDR2 are LNHDA and SQIVND (reference sequence). The ends were cut back, 2 bases at V and 3 bases at J, with 9 bases in the middle. This CDR3 is 14 amino acids long. The CDR3: CASSINPETDTQYF. As DNA, the CDR3 is TGTGCCAGTAGTATAAATCCCGAGACAGATACGCAGTATTTT.

CDR3 residues: CASSPYVGNTEAFF. CDR3 DNA sequence: TGTGCCAGCAGCCCTTATGTCGGGAACACTGAAGCTTTCTTT. This rearrangement joins TRBV5-5 to TRBJ1-1; no reliable D call. Trimming pared 4 bases from V and 1 base from J, leaving 11 bases between. CDR1 is SGHKS and CDR2 is YYEKEE in the germline V gene (reference sequence). CDR3 length: 14 amino acids.

The gene calls are TRBV23-1 and TRBJ2-5, with 8 bases identical to TRBD2. TRBV23-1 is identified as an open reading frame with a role that is uncertain. V trimming: 2 bases; J trimming: 14 bases; junction bases outside the gene matches: 7. This CDR3 comprises 12 residues. Here the CDR3 DNA reads TGCGCCAGCAGTCAAGCAAACGGGGGGGAATACTTC. Its translation: CASSQANGGEYF.

This sequence joins TRBV6-5 and TRBJ1-1, with 7 bases matching TRBD1. The CDR3 consists of 13 residues. Trimming at V came to 8 bases and at J to 7 bases, leaving 10 bases not matched to a gene. Germline loops: CDR1 MNHEY, CDR2 SVGAGI. CDR3 loop: CASRIYGDSEAFF. As DNA, the CDR3 is TGTGCCAGCCGGATCTACGGGGACAGTGAAGCTTTCTTT.

The rearrangement uses TRBV27 and TRBJ1-2; D possibly corresponds to TRBD1 (5 bases). The CDR3 covers 11 residues. Germline CDR1 MNHEY, CDR2 SMNVEV (reference sequence). Deletions cut 5 bases from V and 7 bases from J, with 8 bases between. CDR3 nucleotide sequence: TGTGCCAGCAGTCAAGGGGCTGGCTACACCTTC. This gives the protein CASSQGAGYTF.

The V gene is TRBV21-1, the J gene TRBJ1-1. TRBV21-1 is noted as a pseudogene. CDR3 length: 14 amino acids. CDR3 protein: CASSHRRRGTEAFF. CDR3 DNA: TGTGCCAGCAGCCATAGGAGGAGGGGAACTGAAGCTTTCTTT.

The rearrangement uses TRBV7-9 and TRBJ2-7; tentative D call: TRBD1 (5 bases). The CDR3 loop spans 13 amino acids. V lost 3 bases to trimming and J lost 0 bases, with 6 bases between them. CDR1 is SEHNR and CDR2 is FQNEAQ in the germline V gene (reference sequence). This CDR3 is CASSLDISYEQYF. In DNA form, the CDR3 reads TGTGCCAGCAGCTTGGACATCTCCTACGAGCAGTACTTC.

The V gene is TRBV5-1, the J gene TRBJ1-2; 11 bases map to TRBD1. Germline assignment: CDR1 SGHRS and CDR2 YFSETQ. The CDR3 spans 17 residues. Trimming removed 7 bases from V and 0 bases from J; junction bases left unmatched: 11. The CDR3 region has the DNA TGCGCCAGCGGAAGGGACAGGGGGGCGTCTGCTAACTATGGCTACACCTTC. Encoded protein: CASGRDRGASANYGYTF.

This clone has more than one count but fewer than ten. This chain connects TRBV29-1 to TRBJ1-4, with 7 bases identical to TRBD1. V dropped 7 bases and J dropped 8; count of bases not matched to a gene: 13. Germline V gene data show CDR1 as SQVTM and CDR2 as ANQGSEA. CDR3 length: 14 amino acids. CDR3 DNA: TGCAGCGCGGGGTCAGGGGGGTTCGACGAAAAACTGTTTTTT. It yields the protein CSAGSGGFDEKLFF.

In its sample, this clone was seen once. The chain joins TRBV4-3 to TRBJ2-1; tentative D call: TRBD1 (5 bases). CDR1 and CDR2 from the germline V gene are LGHNA and YSLEER. The V end lost 0 bases, the J end lost 9 bases, and 12 bases lay between the germline ends. The CDR3 is 14 amino acids. The CDR3 sequence is CASSQEVGAREQFF. The CDR3, as DNA: TGCGCCAGCAGCCAAGAGGTTGGGGCCCGTGAGCAGTTCTTC.

The rearrangement links TRBV24-1 to TRBJ1-2; D is ambiguous. The germline V and J ends were trimmed by 4 bases and 4 bases, with 12 bases remaining between them. Germline CDR1 reads KGHDR; CDR2 reads SFDVKD. The CDR3 runs to 14 residues. The DNA of the CDR3 is TGTGCCACCAGTGACTCCGGGTCGATCTATGGCTACACCTTC. Protein product: CATSDSGSIYGYTF.

The rearrangement uses TRBV6-5 and TRBJ2-7; TRBD2 matches 7 bases. V was clipped by 6 bases and J by 0 bases; unmatched bases: 2. The length of the CDR3 is 13 residues. Germline CDR1 MNHEY, CDR2 SVGAGI. CDR3 sequence (DNA): TGTGCCAGCAGGCTAGCGGCCTCCTACGAGCAGTACTTC. Translated, it gives CASRLAASYEQYF.

The chain has TRBV7-9 and TRBJ1-1; 10 bases line up with TRBD1. V lost 4 bases to trimming and J lost 4 bases; unmatched junction nucleotides: 6. This CDR3 contains 15 residues. Germline CDR1 and CDR2: SEHNR and FQNEAQ (reference sequence). CDR3 nucleotides: TGTGCCAGCAGCTGGGACAGGGGTGGGAGCACTGAAGCTTTCTTT. Translating it yields CASSWDRGGSTEAFF.